The clone carrying this TCR beta chain was seen at least ten times. The data derive from a study of T-cell reconstitution after alpha-beta-depleted transplantation in children. Unique molecular identifiers featured in how the TCRbeta library was prepared. In TCRdb, the PCR reads were re-called with MiXCR into one record per CDR3 protein. This table holds some 110,000 distinct CDR3 sequences, approximately 10% found once. The CDR3 runs to 13 residues. With 8 bases removed from V and 1 base from J, the gap between germline ends came to 10 bases. The origin of this receptor is a boy aged 2-9 years with acute lymphoblastic leukemia, due to receive a stem cell transplant. The starting material was PBMCs, obtained before TCRalphabeta/CD19-depleted stem cell transplant. The chain is built from TRBV12-3 or TRBV12-4 and TRBJ2-3; D uncertain. CDR3 coding DNA: TGTGCCAGCCTAGTTCCTGGCACAGATACGCAGTATTTT. The encoded protein is CASLVPGTDTQYF.